The 26 T cell receptor beta chains below come from one sample, sequenced in a study of T cell changes during pregnancy in multiple sclerosis (dated by TCRdb to the late 2010s). Libraries were built with the immunoSEQ multiplex PCR assay. TCRdb provides this immuneACCESS table in a form limited to in-frame rearrangements. Some clones are lacking; in checked studies, under half of them reflect an unresolved V gene, and why the rest are absent is not known. Across this sample there are about 93,000 clones, with around 92% seen only once. 2% to 2.5% of the sample lies in the top ten. The material sequenced was peripheral blood, taken after pregnancy. Source of these receptors: a female donor with multiple sclerosis, enrolled in a pregnancy study.

The chain carries TRBV5-8 and TRBJ2-5; D possibly corresponds to TRBD1 (6 bases). Trimming removed 4 bases from V and 1 base from J, with 11 bases in between. CDR1 and CDR2 (germline): SGHTS, YDEGEE. CDR3 length: 14 residues. For the CDR3, the DNA is TGTGCCAGCAGCAAGGGGACACTCCAAGAGACCCAGTACTTC. This codes for CASSKGTLQETQYF.

The V gene is TRBV5-1, the J gene TRBJ1-2, with D hard to call. The germline gives CDR1 SGHRS, CDR2 YFSETQ. Trimming took off 1 base at V and 7 bases at J, with 8 bases between the two ends. The CDR3 has 12 amino acids. The CDR3: CASSLSLRGYTF. Here the CDR3 DNA reads TGCGCCAGCAGCTTGTCCCTCCGTGGCTACACCTTC.

This clone was detected once. The chain has TRBV27 and TRBJ2-3, with TRBD1 identical over 9 bases. J lost 6 bases, V lost 3 bases, and 1 base had no gene match. CDR3 length: 13 amino acids. The germline V gene has CDR1 MNHEY and CDR2 SMNVEV (reference sequence). The CDR3 sequence: CASSFGQGDTQYF. The CDR3 nucleotides read TGTGCCAGCAGTTTTGGACAGGGGGATACGCAGTATTTT.

The rearrangement uses TRBV19 and TRBJ1-4; D gene uncertain. Germline CDR1 LNHDA, CDR2 SQIVND (reference sequence). The CDR3 consists of 14 residues. The V end lost 7 bases, the J end lost 7 bases, and 16 bases lay between the germline ends. Written as DNA, the CDR3 is TGTGCCAGTAATGGTCGGGGTGAAAGTGAAAAACTGTTTTTT. Translated: CASNGRGESEKLFF.

The J gene is TRBJ2-3, the V gene TRBV6-6, with a tentative D call TRBD1 (6 bases). The germline V gene has CDR1 MNHNY and CDR2 SVGAGI (reference sequence). The V gene lost 2 bases and the J gene lost 5 bases, with 11 bases spanning the gap. This CDR3 has 14 amino acids. The CDR3 loop reads CASSYDRLEDTQYF. In DNA, the CDR3 is TGTGCCAGCAGTTACGACAGGCTTGAAGATACGCAGTATTTT.

The genes are TRBV5-1 and TRBJ2-5; 8 bases fit TRBD2. There are 16 residues in the CDR3. CDR1 is SGHRS, CDR2 YFSETQ, per germline. The junction had 12 bases not matched to a gene; V was cut back by 4 bases and J by 4 bases. The DNA of the CDR3 is TGCGCCAGCAGCGCAACTAGCGGAGGGGTTCGAGAGACCCAGTACTTC. Translating it yields CASSATSGGVRETQYF.

The rearrangement uses TRBV5-1 and TRBJ2-7; tentative D call: TRBD1 (5 bases). This CDR3 is built from 14 residues. V shed 0 bases and J shed 6 bases, with 13 bases lying between them. In germline, CDR1 is SGHRS, CDR2 YFSETQ. The CDR3 sequence: CASSLEEGVTEQYF. The CDR3 region has the DNA TGCGCCAGCAGCTTGGAGGAAGGGGTGACCGAGCAGTACTTC.

This clone showed up just a few times. The rearrangement links TRBV6-5 to TRBJ2-7; D call uncertain. V lost 6 bases, J lost 3 bases, and 12 bases lay in between. The CDR3 has 13 amino acids. Germline CDR1 and CDR2: MNHEY and SVGAGI. In nucleotides, the CDR3 is TGTGCCAGCAGCCGAGACGGGTACTACGAGCAGTACTTC. Its protein is CASSRDGYYEQYF.

The chain links TRBV5-1 to TRBJ1-1, with TRBD1 matching 8 bases. The ends lost 4 bases at V and 1 base at J; junction bases unmatched: 9. CDR3 size: 16 residues. Germline CDR1 and CDR2: SGHRS and YFSETQ. The CDR3 reads CASSQAPGGPNTEAFF. As DNA, the CDR3 is TGCGCCAGCAGCCAGGCGCCAGGGGGCCCGAACACTGAAGCTTTCTTT.

This clone showed up just once. This chain uses TRBV9 with TRBJ1-5; TRBD1 matches 7 bases. The V segment lost 4 bases and the J segment 0 bases; nucleotides outside the gene matches: 13. There are 18 residues in the CDR3. The germline V gene encodes CDR1 SGDLS and CDR2 YYNGEE. DNA for the CDR3: TGTGCCAGCAGCCACCCCCCGGGACAGCCTTATAGCAATCAGCCCCAGCATTTT. It specifies CASSHPPGQPYSNQPQHF.

The J gene is TRBJ1-2, the V gene TRBV7-2; D ambiguous. Germline-derived CDR1 and CDR2 are SGHTA and FQGNSA. The CDR3 is 14 residues long. Trimming shortened V by 7 bases and J by 3 bases, and 15 bases separated the two germline ends. The chain's CDR3 is CASTAYVQDYGYTF. CDR3 nucleotides: TGTGCCAGCACCGCTTATGTCCAGGACTATGGCTACACCTTC. The variable domain in full, with the rest retrieved from reference TRBV7-2 and TRBJ1-2, is GAGVSQSPSNKVTEKGKDVELRCDPISGHTALYWYRQSLGQGLEFLIYFQGNSAPDKSGLPSDRFSAERTGGSVSTLTIQRTQQEDSAVYLCASTAYVQDYGYTFGSGTRLTVV.

In this sample, this clone turned up once. The chain combines TRBV2 with TRBJ2-7; D not resolved. The V and J ends lost 5 bases and 5 bases respectively, with 7 bases between them. The CDR3 is made up of 11 amino acids. Germline-derived CDR1 and CDR2 are SNHLY and FYNNEI. CDR3 DNA: TGTGCCAGCAGTCAGCGACACGAGCAGTACTTC. Translated, it gives CASSQRHEQYF.

Of note for this clone: Its ends do not fully match the called genes, so a read error is possible. The chain employs TRBV5-1 and TRBJ2-1; D is uncertain. This CDR3 spans 12 amino acids. The germline CDR1 and CDR2 sequences are SGHRS and YFSETQ. In DNA form, the CDR3 reads TGCGCCAGCAGCCTGGGGTCGGGTGAGGTGGTCTTC. Its protein product is CASSLGSGEVVF. Together with reference TRBV5-1 and TRBJ2-1, the CDR3 gives the full variable domain: KAGVTQTPRYLIKTRGQQVTLSCSPISGHRSVSWYQQTPGQGLQFLFEYFSETQRNKGNFPGRFSGRQFSNSRSEMNVSTLELGDSALYLCASSLGSGEVVFGPGTRLTVL.

This sequence joins TRBV2 and TRBJ2-1; 11 bases fit TRBD2. Germline CDR1 reads SNHLY; CDR2 reads FYNNEI. This CDR3 region has 15 residues. Unmatched junction bases numbered 7, after V lost 2 bases and J lost 10 bases. The CDR3 region has the DNA TGTGCCAGCAGTGAACAACTAGCGGGAGAGAAAGAGCAGTTCTTC. It specifies CASSEQLAGEKEQFF.

This sequence joins TRBV18 and TRBJ2-3; 9 bases align to TRBD2. CDR3 length: 15 amino acids. CDR1 KGHSH and CDR2 LQKENI come from the germline V gene. The ends lost 2 bases at V and 5 bases at J; junction bases unmatched: 5. In DNA form, the CDR3 reads TGTGCCAGCTCACCAGCTAGCGGGGTTGGAGATACGCAGTATTTT. Translated, it gives CASSPASGVGDTQYF.

V usage is TRBV6-1 and J usage is TRBJ1-5; 7 bases line up with TRBD1. The V and J ends lost 4 bases and 5 bases, in that order; junction bases with no gene match: 8. There are 15 residues in the CDR3. The germline V gene has CDR1 MNHNS and CDR2 SASEGT. CDR3 in DNA: TGTGCCAGCAGTGGACGACAGGGCCTCGATCAGCCCCAGCATTTT. It translates to CASSGRQGLDQPQHF.

The V and J genes are TRBV6-1 and TRBJ1-4, with 11 bases fitting TRBD1. The length of the CDR3 is 14 residues. The germline CDR1 and CDR2 sequences are MNHNS and SASEGT. V shed 6 bases, J shed 8 bases, and the junction held 5 bases outside the gene matches. The CDR3 region has the DNA TGTGCCAGCAGAGAGGGACAGGGGGGCGAAAAACTGTTTTTT. Translating gives CASREGQGGEKLFF.

V is TRBV4-1 and J is TRBJ1-1; 7 bases are a match to TRBD1. This CDR3 has 15 amino acids. The V gene end was trimmed by 1 base and the J gene end by 0 bases; junction bases not matched to a gene: 2. CDR1 and CDR2 from the germline V gene are MGHRA and YSYEKL. CDR3 residues: CASSQGDSLNTEAFF. The CDR3 nucleotides are TGCGCCAGCAGCCAAGGGGACAGTTTGAACACTGAAGCTTTCTTT.

The genes are TRBV5-5 and TRBJ2-4; TRBD2 agrees at 8 bases. CDR3 length equals 15 residues. The germline V gene has CDR1 SGHKS and CDR2 YYEKEE (reference sequence). J gave up 6 bases and V 4 bases, and 9 bases lay outside the gene matches. The CDR3 protein is CASSVGQLAANIQYF. In DNA, the CDR3 is TGTGCCAGCAGCGTGGGCCAACTAGCGGCAAACATTCAGTACTTC.

This rearrangement joins TRBV19 to TRBJ2-2; TRBD2 might be the D (6 bases). Trimming pared 3 bases from V and 2 bases from J, leaving 10 bases between. Germline CDR1 is LNHDA and CDR2 is SQIVND (reference sequence). The CDR3 is 15 residues long. CDR3 sequence reads: CASSIGGINTGELFF. The CDR3 DNA reads TGTGCCAGTAGTATCGGCGGGATTAACACCGGGGAGCTGTTTTTT.

The J gene is TRBJ1-1, the V gene TRBV11-2; D is uncertain. Trimming removed 5 bases at V and 4 bases at J, with 14 bases between. Germline CDR1 reads SGHAT; CDR2 reads FQNNGV. The CDR3 length is 14 residues. The CDR3 DNA sequence: TGTGCCAGCAGCCCCGTGGCGCGGCGCACTGAAGCTTTCTTT. This encodes CASSPVARRTEAFF.

This chain links TRBV7-2 with TRBJ2-7, with 7 positions matching TRBD1. CDR3 size: 13 residues. J was trimmed by 5 bases and V by 4 bases; bases with no gene match: 5. Germline loops: CDR1 SGHTA, CDR2 FQGNSA. The chain's CDR3 is CASSSTGAHEQYF. In DNA, the CDR3 is TGTGCCAGCAGCTCCACAGGGGCCCACGAGCAGTACTTC.

V and J are TRBV12-5 and TRBJ2-7; 8 nucleotides line up with TRBD1. CDR3 length: 16 residues. The germline gives CDR1 LGHNT, CDR2 FRNRAP. V shed 2 bases, J shed 3 bases, and the junction held 9 bases outside the gene matches. DNA of the CDR3: TGTGCTAGTGGTTTGCCCCTCGGGACAGGATACTACGAGCAGTACTTC. Amino acids: CASGLPLGTGYYEQYF.

The V gene is TRBV12-5, the J gene TRBJ2-7, with TRBD1 matching over 9 bases. The germline gives CDR1 LGHNT, CDR2 FRNRAP. This CDR3 comprises 14 residues. V dropped 5 bases and J dropped 5; count of bases not matched to a gene: 7. The CDR3 loop is CASGLGQGFDEQYF. In DNA, the CDR3 is TGTGCTAGTGGTCTGGGACAGGGATTCGACGAGCAGTACTTC.

For the CDR3, the DNA is TGTGCCAGCAGTTTAGAGGGTACTAATCAGCCCCAGCATTTT. It specifies CASSLEGTNQPQHF. J is TRBJ1-5 and V is TRBV27; D unclear. Trimming shortened V by 2 bases and J by 4 bases, and 9 bases separated the two germline ends. The CDR3 sequence is 14 residues long. Germline V lookup: CDR1 MNHEY, CDR2 SMNVEV (reference sequence).

V and J are TRBV27 and TRBJ1-4, with TRBD1 matching 8 bases. Trimming removed 5 bases from V and 8 bases from J; junction bases left unmatched: 4. The CDR3 spans 13 residues. Germline CDR1 and CDR2: MNHEY and SMNVEV (reference sequence). CDR3 in amino acids: CASSPRTGEKLFF. DNA of the CDR3: TGTGCCAGCAGTCCCCGGACAGGGGAAAAACTGTTTTTT. The full variable domain, in which reference TRBV27 and TRBJ1-4 provide the parts outside the CDR3, is EAQVTQNPRYLITVTGKKLTVTCSQNMNHEYMSWYRQDPGLGLRQIYYSMNVEVTDKGDVPEGYKVSRKEKRNFPLILESPSPNQTSLYFCASSPRTGEKLFFGSGTQLSVL.